The table lists the clone carrying this TCR beta chain with many counts. The antigen is not known. Preparation of the TCRbeta library involved a method that used unique molecular identifiers. Using its own MiXCR run on the PCR reads, TCRdb lists one record per CDR3 protein. The sample lists roughly 180,000 distinct CDR3 sequences, around 10% occurring once. This entry is derived from a study of T-cell reconstitution after alpha-beta-depleted transplantation in children. Broader study findings: When one year had passed after transplant, most T-cell counts and diversity came from newly produced T cells. Alpha-beta T cells about two months after transplant reportedly derived from several hundred expanded graft clones.

This clonotype was sampled from a boy younger than 10 with acute myeloid leukemia, due to receive a stem cell transplant. The specimen comprised PBMCs, sampled before TCRalphabeta/CD19-depleted stem cell transplant.

The CDR3 bases are TGTGCCAGCAGCCCGCACGGTCGTTACGAGCAGTACTTC. Protein sequence: CASSPHGRYEQYF. This rearrangement joins TRBV13 to TRBJ2-7; no firm D call. Germline values: CDR1 PRHDT, CDR2 FYEKMQ (reference sequence). V was cut by 5 bases and J by 4 bases, with 12 bases left in between. CDR3 size: 13 residues.